A selection of T cell receptor beta chains follows, all from one sample in a study of T-cell memory formation after mild COVID-19. TCRdb redid the calling of the 5' RACE reads with MiXCR, one entry per CDR3 protein. This sample yields 49,000 or so distinct CDR3 sequences, of which about 7.3% are seen a single time; 1.4% belongs to the top ten. Sequencing was done on a sample of PBMCs or a T cell subset sorted from them (not recorded which). The source is a young man who had mild COVID-19 (a few samples of this study predate the infection). Cell type and time point are not known. CDR3s include the opening cysteine and the closing phenylalanine or tryptophan. D genes are given only for firm matches. Size tells how often a clone was seen (once, few, many) or the class of an expanded clone, and some rows leave it out.

v_call	j_call	d_call	clone_size	cdr3_nt	cdr3_aa
TRBV12-3/TRBV12-4	TRBJ2-3	TRBD1	many	TGTGCCACTGCATTTTTGTGGGGACAGGGTTGGGATACGCAGTATTTT	CATAFLWGQGWDTQYF
TRBV20-1	TRBJ2-7	-	many	TGCAGTGCTAGAGATCAGGAAAGGGCCGACGAGCAGTACTTC	CSARDQERADEQYF
TRBV7-9	TRBJ1-1	-	few	TGTGCCAGCAGCCTGTCTAGGGGGAACACTGAAGCTTTCTTT	CASSLSRGNTEAFF
TRBV20-1	TRBJ2-1	TRBD2	few	TGCAGTGCTCCGGCGGGCGGGGGATTCTACAATGAGCAGTTCTTC	CSAPAGGGFYNEQFF
TRBV6-5	TRBJ2-1	TRBD2	many	TGTGCCAGCAGCAACCTAGCGGTCAGTTACAATGAGCAGTTCTTC	CASSNLAVSYNEQFF
TRBV3-1	TRBJ2-5	-	many	TGTGCCAGCAGCCTCAAAGGGGGAGAGACCCAGTACTTC	CASSLKGGETQYF
TRBV12-3/TRBV12-4	TRBJ2-5	-	-	TGTGCCAGCAGTCCCCAGGGGCTGCAAGAGACCCAGTACTTC	CASSPQGLQETQYF
TRBV12-3/TRBV12-4	TRBJ1-2	TRBD1	few	TGTGCCAGCAGCGTGACAGGGCCGGGTGGCTACACCTTC	CASSVTGPGGYTF
TRBV11-2	TRBJ2-3	TRBD2	-	TGTGCCAGCAGCGCCGCTAGCGGGGGGGGCTTGGGCACAGATACGCAGTATTTT	CASSAASGGGLGTDTQYF
TRBV7-2	TRBJ2-1	-	many	TGTGCCAGCAGCATATGGGTCGACAATGAGCAGTTCTTC	CASSIWVDNEQFF
TRBV28	TRBJ1-1	-	many	TGTGCCAGCAGTTTCCGGGAGGGGGCTTTCTTT	CASSFREGAFF
TRBV12-3/TRBV12-4	TRBJ2-2	TRBD1	many	TGTGCCAGCAGCCAGGGGGTCGGGGCCGGGGAGCTGTTTTTT	CASSQGVGAGELFF
TRBV28	TRBJ2-5	-	many	TGTGCCATCGGAATAGCGGACCAAGAGACCCAGTACTTC	CAIGIADQETQYF
TRBV6-5	TRBJ2-7	-	-	TGTGCCAGCAGTTACTCTGGCGCCTCCTACGAGCAGTACTTC	CASSYSGASYEQYF
TRBV7-9	TRBJ1-6	-	-	TGTGCCAGCAGCTTCCAGAATTCACCCCTCCACTTT	CASSFQNSPLHF
TRBV9	TRBJ1-4	-	-	TGTGCCAGCAGCGTAGTTGGCTCAGGAAAACTGTTTTTT	CASSVVGSGKLFF
TRBV5-1	TRBJ1-2	-	-	TGCGCCAGCAGCTTGGAAAGCGGACAGACCTATGGCTACACCTTC	CASSLESGQTYGYTF
TRBV24-1	TRBJ2-5	-	-	TGTGCCACCAGTGATTTGCGGCAGGGCGATGCACAAGAGACCCAGTACTTC	CATSDLRQGDAQETQYF
TRBV7-2	TRBJ1-6	-	-	TGTGCCAGCAGCACGAACCGGAATTCACCCCTCCACTTT	CASSTNRNSPLHF
TRBV11-2	TRBJ2-6	-	-	TGTGCCAGCAGCCGACAGGCTACTCCAAGCTCTGGGGCCAACGTCCTGACTTTC	CASSRQATPSSGANVLTF
TRBV2	TRBJ2-3	-	once	TGTGCCAGCAGCGACGACAGGCGGGTAACAGATACGCAGTATTTT	CASSDDRRVTDTQYF
TRBV6-5	TRBJ2-2	-	-	TGTGCCAGCAGTTATGGCAGCTCGAACACCGGGGAGCTGTTTTTT	CASSYGSSNTGELFF
TRBV11-3	TRBJ2-1	-	-	TGTGCCAGCAGCTCGAGGAAAGGGGGGGACGGTGAGCAGTTCTTC	CASSSRKGGDGEQFF
TRBV4-3	TRBJ1-1	TRBD1	few	TGCGCCAGCAGCCAAGGACAGGGAAGGTCTGAAGCTTTCTTT	CASSQGQGRSEAFF
TRBV5-1	TRBJ2-1	-	many	TGCGCCAGCAGCTTCGCCATTTACAATGAGCAGTTCTTC	CASSFAIYNEQFF
TRBV12-3/TRBV12-4	TRBJ1-4	-	-	TGTGCCAGCAGGACAGGCTATGAAAAACTGTTTTTT	CASRTGYEKLFF
TRBV5-1	TRBJ2-7	-	-	TGCGCCAGCAGCTTACTCGGACTGCAATACGAGCAGTACTTC	CASSLLGLQYEQYF
TRBV20-1	TRBJ1-4	TRBD1	many	TGCAGTGCTCGAGGGACAGGGAATGAAAAACTGTTTTTT	CSARGTGNEKLFF
TRBV7-2	TRBJ2-2	TRBD1	few	TGTGCCAGCAGCTTAGTCCGGACAGGGGTCACCGGGGAGCTGTTTTTT	CASSLVRTGVTGELFF